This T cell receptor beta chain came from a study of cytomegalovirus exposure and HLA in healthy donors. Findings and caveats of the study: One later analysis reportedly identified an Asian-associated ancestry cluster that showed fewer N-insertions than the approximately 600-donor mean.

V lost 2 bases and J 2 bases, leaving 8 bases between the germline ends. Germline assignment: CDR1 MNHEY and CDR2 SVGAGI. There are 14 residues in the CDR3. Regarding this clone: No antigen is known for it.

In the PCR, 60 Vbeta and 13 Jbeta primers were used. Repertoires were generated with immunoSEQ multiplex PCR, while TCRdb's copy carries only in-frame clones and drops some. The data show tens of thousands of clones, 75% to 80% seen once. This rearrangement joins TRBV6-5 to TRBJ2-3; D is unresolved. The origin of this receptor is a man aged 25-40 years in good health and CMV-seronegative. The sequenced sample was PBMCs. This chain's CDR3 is CASSYTIATDTQYF. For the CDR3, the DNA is TGTGCCAGCAGTTACACTATCGCCACAGATACGCAGTATTTT.